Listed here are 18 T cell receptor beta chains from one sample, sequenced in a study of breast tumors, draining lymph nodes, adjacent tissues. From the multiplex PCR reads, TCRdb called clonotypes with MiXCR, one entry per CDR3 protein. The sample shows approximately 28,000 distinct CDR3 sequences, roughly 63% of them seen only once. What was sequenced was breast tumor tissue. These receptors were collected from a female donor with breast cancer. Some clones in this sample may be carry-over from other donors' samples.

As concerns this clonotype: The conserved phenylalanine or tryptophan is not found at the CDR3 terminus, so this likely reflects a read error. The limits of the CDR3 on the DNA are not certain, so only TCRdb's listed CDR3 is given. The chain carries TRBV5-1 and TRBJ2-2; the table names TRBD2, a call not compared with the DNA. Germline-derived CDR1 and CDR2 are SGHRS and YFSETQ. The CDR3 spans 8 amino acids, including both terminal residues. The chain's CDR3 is CASSLGAG.

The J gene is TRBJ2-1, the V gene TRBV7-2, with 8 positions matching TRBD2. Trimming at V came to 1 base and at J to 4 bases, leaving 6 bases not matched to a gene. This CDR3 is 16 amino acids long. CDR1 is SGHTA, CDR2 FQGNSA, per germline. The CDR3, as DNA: TGTGCCAGCAGCTTAGGGTCTAGCGGGCTATACAATGAGCAGTTCTTC. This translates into CASSLGSSGLYNEQFF.

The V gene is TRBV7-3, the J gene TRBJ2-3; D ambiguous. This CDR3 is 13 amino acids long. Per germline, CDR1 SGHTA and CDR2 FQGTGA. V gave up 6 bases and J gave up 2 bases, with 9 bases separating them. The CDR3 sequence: CASSVRPTDTQYF. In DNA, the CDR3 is TGTGCCAGCAGTGTCAGACCCACAGATACGCAGTATTTT.

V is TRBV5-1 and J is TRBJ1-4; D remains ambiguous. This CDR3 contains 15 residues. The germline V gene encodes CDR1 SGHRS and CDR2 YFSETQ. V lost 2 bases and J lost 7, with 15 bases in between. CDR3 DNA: TGCGCCAGCAGCTTCCGGGGAGAGAATACTGAAAAACTGTTTTTT. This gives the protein CASSFRGENTEKLFF. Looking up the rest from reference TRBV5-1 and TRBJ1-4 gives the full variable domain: KAGVTQTPRYLIKTRGQQVTLSCSPISGHRSVSWYQQTPGQGLQFLFEYFSETQRNKGNFPGRFSGRQFSNSRSEMNVSTLELGDSALYLCASSFRGENTEKLFFGSGTQLSVL.

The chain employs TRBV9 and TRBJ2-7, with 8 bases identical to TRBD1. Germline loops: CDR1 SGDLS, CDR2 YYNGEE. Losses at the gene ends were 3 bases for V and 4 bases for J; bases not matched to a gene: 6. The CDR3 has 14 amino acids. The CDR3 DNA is TGTGCCAGCAGCGCGGGACAGGCGACTTACGAGCAGTACTTC. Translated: CASSAGQATYEQYF.

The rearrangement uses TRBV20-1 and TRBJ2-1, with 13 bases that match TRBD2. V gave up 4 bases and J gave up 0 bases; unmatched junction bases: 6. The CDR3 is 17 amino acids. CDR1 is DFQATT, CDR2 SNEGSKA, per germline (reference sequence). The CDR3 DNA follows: TGCAGTGCTATGTGGACTAGCGGGGGAAACTCCTACAATGAGCAGTTCTTC. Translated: CSAMWTSGGNSYNEQFF.

CDR3 in amino acids: CASSSQGAREQYF. The CDR3 region has the DNA TGTGCCAGCAGCTCACAGGGGGCGCGGGAGCAGTACTTC. The chain combines TRBV7-9 with TRBJ2-7; the match to TRBD1 covers 9 bases. V was pared by 4 bases and J by 7 bases, with 5 bases of the junction left unmatched. Per the germline V gene, CDR1 is SEHNR and CDR2 is FQNEAQ (reference sequence). The CDR3 spans 13 residues.

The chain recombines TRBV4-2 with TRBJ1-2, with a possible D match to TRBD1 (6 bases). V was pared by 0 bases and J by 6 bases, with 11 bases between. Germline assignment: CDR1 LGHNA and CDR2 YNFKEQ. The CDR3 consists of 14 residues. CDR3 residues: CASSQDRGLNGYTF. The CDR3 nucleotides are TGTGCCAGCAGCCAAGACAGGGGTCTAAATGGCTACACCTTC.

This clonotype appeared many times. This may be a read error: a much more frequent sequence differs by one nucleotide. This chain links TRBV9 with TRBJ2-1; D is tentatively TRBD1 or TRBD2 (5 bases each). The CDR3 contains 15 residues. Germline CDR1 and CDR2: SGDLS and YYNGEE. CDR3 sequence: CASSVDWGKHNEPFF. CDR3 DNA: TGTGCCAGCAGCGTAGATTGGGGGAAACACAATGAGCCGTTCTTC.

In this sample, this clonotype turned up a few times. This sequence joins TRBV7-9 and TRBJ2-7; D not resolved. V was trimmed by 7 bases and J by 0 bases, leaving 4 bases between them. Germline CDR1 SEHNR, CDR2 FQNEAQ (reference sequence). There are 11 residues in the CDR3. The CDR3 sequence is CASTGSYEQYF. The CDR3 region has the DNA TGTGCCAGCACCGGCTCCTACGAGCAGTACTTC.

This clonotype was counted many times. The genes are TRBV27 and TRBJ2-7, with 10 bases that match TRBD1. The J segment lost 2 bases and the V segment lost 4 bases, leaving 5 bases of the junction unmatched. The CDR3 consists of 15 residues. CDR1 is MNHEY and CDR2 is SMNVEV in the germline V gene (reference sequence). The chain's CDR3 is CASSWGQGRPYEQYF. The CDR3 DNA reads TGTGCCAGCAGTTGGGGACAGGGGCGGCCCTACGAGCAGTACTTC.

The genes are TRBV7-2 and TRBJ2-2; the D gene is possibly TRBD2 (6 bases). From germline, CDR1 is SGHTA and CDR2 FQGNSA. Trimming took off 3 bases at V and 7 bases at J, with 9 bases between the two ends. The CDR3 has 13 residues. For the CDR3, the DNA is TGTGCCAGCAGCTTCCAGACTAGCGGGGAGCTGTTTTTT. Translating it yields CASSFQTSGELFF. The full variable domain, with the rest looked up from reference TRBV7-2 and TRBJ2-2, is GAGVSQSPSNKVTEKGKDVELRCDPISGHTALYWYRQSLGQGLEFLIYFQGNSAPDKSGLPSDRFSAERTGGSVSTLTIQRTQQEDSAVYLCASSFQTSGELFFGEGSRLTVL.

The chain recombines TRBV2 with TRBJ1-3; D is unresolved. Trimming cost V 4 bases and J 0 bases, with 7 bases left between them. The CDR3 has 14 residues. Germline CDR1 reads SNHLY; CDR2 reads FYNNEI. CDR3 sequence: CASSVRISGNTIYF. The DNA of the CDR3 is TGTGCCAGCAGTGTACGGATCTCTGGAAACACCATATATTTT.

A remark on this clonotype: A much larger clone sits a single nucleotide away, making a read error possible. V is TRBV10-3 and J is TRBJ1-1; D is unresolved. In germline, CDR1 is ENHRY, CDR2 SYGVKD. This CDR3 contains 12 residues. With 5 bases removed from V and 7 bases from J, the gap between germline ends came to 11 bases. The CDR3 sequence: CAISQESGEAFF. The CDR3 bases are TGTGCCATCAGTCAGGAATCCGGTGAAGCTTTCTTT.

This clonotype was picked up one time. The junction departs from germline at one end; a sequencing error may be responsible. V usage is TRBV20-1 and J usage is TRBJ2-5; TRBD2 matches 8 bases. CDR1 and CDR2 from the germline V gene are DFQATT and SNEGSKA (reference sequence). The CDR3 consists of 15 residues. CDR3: CSARNQRGTQETQYF. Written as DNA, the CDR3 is TGCAGCGCTAGAAATCAGCGGGGGACTCAAGAGACCCAGTACTTC.

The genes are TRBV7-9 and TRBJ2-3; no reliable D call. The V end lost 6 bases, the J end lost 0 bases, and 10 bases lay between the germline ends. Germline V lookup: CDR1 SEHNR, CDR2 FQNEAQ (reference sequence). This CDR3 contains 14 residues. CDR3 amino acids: CASRPTLSTDTQYF. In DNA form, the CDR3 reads TGTGCCAGCAGACCTACGCTCAGCACAGATACGCAGTATTTT. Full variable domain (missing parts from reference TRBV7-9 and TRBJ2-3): DTGVSQNPRHKITKRGQNVTFRCDPISEHNRLYWYRQTLGQGPEFLTYFQNEAQLEKSRLLSDRFSAERPKGSFSTLEIQRTEQGDSAMYLCASRPTLSTDTQYFGPGTRLTVL.

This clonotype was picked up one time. The CDR3 protein is CSVEGYGTSASYEQYF. CDR3 sequence (DNA): TGCAGCGTTGAAGGTTACGGGACTAGCGCCTCCTACGAGCAGTACTTC. The genes are TRBV29-1 and TRBJ2-7, with TRBD2 matching 10 bases. Trimming removed 1 base from V and 0 bases from J; junction bases left unmatched: 6. CDR3 length: 16 amino acids. The germline CDR1 and CDR2 sequences are SQVTM and ANQGSEA.

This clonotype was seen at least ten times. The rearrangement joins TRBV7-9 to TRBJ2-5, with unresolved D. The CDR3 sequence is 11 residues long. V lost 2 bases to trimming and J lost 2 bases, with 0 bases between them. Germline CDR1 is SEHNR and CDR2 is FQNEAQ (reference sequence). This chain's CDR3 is CASSLQETQYF. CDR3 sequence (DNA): TGTGCCAGCAGCTTACAAGAGACCCAGTACTTC.